The 27 T cell receptor beta chains given below trace back to one sample, sequenced in a study of T cells in women clearing cervical HPV infection. Here immunoSEQ multiplex PCR was the method, and the copy in TCRdb shows in-frame clones only, minus some. The specimen's table records 30,000 to 50,000 clones. Sequenced material: blood buffy coat. Every receptor here comes from a woman aged 18 to 69 with a cervical HPV16 infection that either progressed to CIN3+ or cleared (not recorded which).

Details on this clone: The read ends 3 residues early relative to the CDR3; the germline J gene fills the gap. The V gene is TRBV28, the J gene TRBJ1-2; weak D call: TRBD1 (6 bases). V lost 7 bases, J lost 4 bases, and 10 bases lay in between. CDR1 is MDHEN and CDR2 is SYDVKM in the germline V gene. The CDR3 contains 12 residues. CDR3 region: CASTGQPYGYTF. The covered CDR3 bases are TGTGCCAGCACCGGACAGCCCTATGGC.

Comments on this clone: The read halts 3 residues ahead of the CDR3 end, with the missing end drawn from the germline J gene. The gene calls are TRBV12-3 or TRBV12-4 and TRBJ2-5; 8 bases match TRBD1. V shed 3 bases, J shed 4 bases, and the junction held 1 base outside the gene matches. The CDR3 has 13 residues. Incomplete CDR3 DNA: TGTGCCAGCAGTTTCGGACAGGGAGAGACC. Its protein product is CASSFGQGET. The full CDR3 is CASSFGQGETQYF.

Notes on this clone: Coverage ceases 3 residues before the CDR3 finishes, and the germline J gene fills in the end. The J gene is TRBJ1-1, the V gene TRBV18; D might be TRBD1 (5 bases). The CDR3 runs to 13 residues. Germline CDR1 KGHSH, CDR2 LQKENI. V was cut by 3 bases and J by 2 bases, with 7 bases left in between. CDR3 loop: CASSPTGNTEAFF. The sequenced CDR3 bases are TGTGCCAGCTCACCTACAGGTAACACTGAA.

Turning to this clone: The read gets to within 3 residues of the CDR3 end, and the germline J gene fills in the rest. The rearrangement joins TRBV5-4 to TRBJ2-5; the match to TRBD1 covers 9 bases. The length of the CDR3 is 16 residues. In germline, CDR1 is SGHNT, CDR2 YYREEE (reference sequence). J lost 4 bases, V lost 0 bases, and 7 bases had no gene match. CDR3 amino acids: CASSLGDREGGETQYF. CDR3 DNA, as far as it was read: TGTGCCAGCAGCTTGGGGGACAGGGAGGGGGGAGAGACC.

As regards this clone: The CDR3 extends 3 residues past the end of the read, so its final part is completed from the germline J gene. The V gene is TRBV11-3, the J gene TRBJ2-7, with D tentatively TRBD1 (5 bases). V was shortened by 2 bases and J by 1 base, with 9 bases between the two germline ends. The CDR3 loop spans 14 amino acids. The germline gives CDR1 SGHNT, CDR2 YENEEA. The CDR3 bases that were read are TGTGCCAGCAGCTTAATCCAGGGATCCTACGAG. Its protein is CASSLIQGSYE. The CDR3 in its entirety is CASSLIQGSYEQYF.

With regard to this clone: The read ends 3 residues shy of where the CDR3 ends; the end is completed using the germline J gene. This chain links TRBV2 with TRBJ2-3; 8 positions agree with TRBD1. The germline V gene has CDR1 SNHLY and CDR2 FYNNEI. The CDR3 length is 14 residues. Trimming removed 6 bases from V and 3 bases from J; junction bases left unmatched: 5. The DNA read from the CDR3 is TGTGCCAGCAGCGATCGGACAGGGACAGATACG. Translating it yields CASSDRTGTDT. The full CDR3 protein reads CASSDRTGTDTQYF.

Worth noting for this clone: The missing CDR3 end, 3 residues past where the read stops, is filled in from the germline J gene. V usage is TRBV4-1 and J usage is TRBJ2-7, with TRBD1 matching over 10 bases. With V trimmed by 5 bases and J by 2 bases, 6 bases remained unmatched. The CDR3 spans 15 residues. Germline V lookup: CDR1 MGHRA, CDR2 YSYEKL. The CDR3 spells CASSTRTGGAYEQYF. CDR3 DNA (partial): TGCGCCAGCAGCACCCGGACAGGGGGAGCCTACGAG.

Points on this clone: The CDR3 end lies 3 residues beyond the end of the read and is filled in from the germline J gene. The genes are TRBV5-1 and TRBJ2-7, with no clear D. This CDR3 is 13 amino acids long. Trimming pared 4 bases from V and 1 base from J, leaving 9 bases between. Germline V CDR1 and CDR2: SGHRS, YFSETQ. CDR3 bases read: TGCGCCAGCAGCCCGACAAATTCCTACGAG. This sequence encodes CASSPTNSYE. The entire CDR3 is CASSPTNSYEQYF.

Notes on this clone: The read terminates 3 residues before the CDR3 end, so the remaining end is supplied by the germline J gene. The same CDR3 also results from other DNA sequences found in this sample. The chain uses TRBV18 and TRBJ2-7; TRBD1 might be the D (6 bases). The ends were cut back, 0 bases at V and 2 bases at J, with 11 bases in the middle. CDR1 is KGHSH and CDR2 is LQKENI in the germline V gene. The CDR3 totals 15 residues. CDR3 region: CASSPPGTPAYEQYF. CDR3 bases read: TGTGCCAGCTCACCACCGGGGACACCAGCCTACGAG.

A remark on this clone: With the read ending 3 residues before the CDR3 end, the germline J gene is used to fill in that end. The rearrangement joins TRBV20-1 to TRBJ2-7, with D possibly being TRBD1 (6 bases). The CDR3 sequence is 13 residues long. Germline-derived CDR1 and CDR2 are DFQATT and SNEGSKA (reference sequence). Trimming removed 6 bases at V and 3 bases at J, with 15 bases between. The CDR3 bases that were read are TGCAGTGCCCAAGGCCAGGGGAACTACGAG. Translation: CSAQGQGNYE. The complete CDR3 sequence is CSAQGQGNYEQYF.

On this clone: The CDR3 is cut off 3 residues early in the read; its end comes from the germline J gene. The rearrangement uses TRBV29-1 and TRBJ1-1; 7 bases agree with TRBD1. Germline CDR1 SQVTM, CDR2 ANQGSEA. Unmatched junction bases numbered 6, after V lost 7 bases and J lost 4 bases. This CDR3 has 12 amino acids. CDR3 DNA (partial): TGCAGCGCCGAGGGGGCGCGCACTGAA. Its translation is CSAEGARTE. The whole CDR3 protein is CSAEGARTEAFF.

A note on this clone: Read data end 3 residues before the CDR3 end; the end is taken from the germline J gene. The chain uses TRBV6-1 and TRBJ2-4; tentatively, D is TRBD1 (5 bases). CDR1 and CDR2 (germline): MNHNS, SASEGT. Trimming cost V 4 bases and J 0 bases, with 10 bases left between them. This CDR3 contains 15 residues. The sequenced CDR3 bases are TGTGCCAGCAGTGGGACGACAGTAGCCAAAAACATT. This gives the protein CASSGTTVAKNI. The complete CDR3 protein is CASSGTTVAKNIQYF.

The CDR3 sequence is CASSWAPGTSGVDTQYF. The CDR3 DNA, read in part, is TGTGCCAGCAGTTGGGCCCCCGGGACTAGCGGGGTAGATACG. V and J are TRBV12-3 or TRBV12-4 and TRBJ2-3; 13 positions agree with TRBD2. Sequencing ends 3 residues short of the CDR3 end; the germline J gene provides the rest. After removal of 4 bases from V and 5 bases from J, the junction contained 9 bases not matched to a gene. The CDR3 runs to 17 residues.

A word on this clone: The read stops 3 residues short of the end of the CDR3; the missing end is completed from the germline J gene. This rearrangement joins TRBV5-6 to TRBJ1-5; D unresolved. Germline CDR1 is SGHDT and CDR2 is YYEEEE. V gave up 5 bases and J gave up 0 bases, with 9 bases separating them. This CDR3 has 14 residues. CDR3 DNA, as far as it was read: TGTGCCAGCAGTTCCGGGGTTAGCAATCAGCCC. The encoded protein is CASSSGVSNQP. The whole CDR3 sequence reads CASSSGVSNQPQHF.

Note on this clone: The observed sequence ends 3 residues before the CDR3 terminus, with the missing tail filled in from the germline J gene. V gene TRBV5-1 combines with J gene TRBJ2-3, with 9 bases lining up with TRBD2. Trimming at V came to 0 bases and at J to 6 bases, leaving 8 bases not matched to a gene. CDR3 size: 16 residues. Germline V gene sequence: CDR1 SGHRS, CDR2 YFSETQ. The CDR3 loop is CASSLAEGGGADTQYF. The sequenced part of the CDR3 DNA is TGCGCCAGCAGCTTGGCCGAAGGCGGGGGGGCCGATACG.

For this clone: Compared with germline, one end of the junction differs, possibly owing to a read error. The read halts 3 residues ahead of the CDR3 end, with the missing end drawn from the germline J gene. The identical CDR3 is also encoded by other nucleotide sequences in the sample. V gene TRBV2 combines with J gene TRBJ1-5; 7 bases agree with TRBD1. The germline V gene encodes CDR1 SNHLY and CDR2 FYNNEI. The CDR3 sequence is 14 residues long. CDR3 sequence reads: CASMATGYNQPQHF. Partial CDR3 DNA: TGTGCTAGCATGGCGACAGGGTACAATCAGCCC.

With respect to this clone: The read ends 3 residues before the CDR3 terminus; that terminus is restored from the germline J gene. The V gene is TRBV6-1, the J gene TRBJ1-1, with D possibly TRBD1 on 5 matching bases. This CDR3 has 11 amino acids. The germline V gene has CDR1 MNHNS and CDR2 SASEGT. The sequenced part of the CDR3 DNA is TGTGCCAGCAGTGAAAGGACACGA. Protein: CASSERTR. The whole CDR3 is CASSERTRAFF.

Remarks on this clone: The sequence runs out 3 residues before the end of the CDR3; the remainder is reconstructed from the germline J gene. The gene calls are TRBV14 and TRBJ2-1; TRBD2 aligns across 9 bases. Germline CDR1 SGHDN, CDR2 FVKESK. This CDR3 region has 15 residues. With V trimmed by 0 bases and J by 6 bases, 3 bases remained unmatched. The part of the CDR3 DNA that was read is TGTGCCAGCAGCCAAGAGCGGGGGGGCTTCAATGAG. Encoded protein: CASSQERGGFNE. The whole CDR3 region reads CASSQERGGFNEQFF.

About this clone: The read stops 3 residues short of the end of the CDR3; the missing end is completed from the germline J gene. V and J are TRBV19 and TRBJ1-2, with D perhaps TRBD1 (5 bases). This CDR3 spans 16 amino acids. Germline V CDR1 and CDR2: LNHDA, SQIVND (reference sequence). The V gene lost 3 bases and the J gene lost 7 bases, with 21 bases spanning the gap. The CDR3 loop reads CASSILGEGLRSGYTF. The DNA read from the CDR3 is TGTGCCAGTAGTATTCTCGGAGAGGGGCTGAGGAGTGGC.

A remark on this clone: The read terminates 3 residues ahead of where the CDR3 ends, so the germline J gene completes it. The chain couples TRBV30 to TRBJ2-7; D may match TRBD1 or TRBD2 (7 bases each). Trimming pared 7 bases from V and 4 bases from J, leaving 14 bases between. CDR1 and CDR2 (germline): GTSNPN, SVGIG (reference sequence). The CDR3 consists of 12 residues. The part of the CDR3 DNA that was read is TGTGCCTCCGGGACAGCGGGATACGAG. This codes for CASGTAGYE. The whole CDR3 sequence reads CASGTAGYEQYF.

On this clone: The read gets to within 3 residues of the CDR3 end, and the germline J gene fills in the rest. The chain has TRBV9 and TRBJ1-2; D call uncertain. The CDR3 covers 12 residues. Germline CDR1 SGDLS, CDR2 YYNGEE. This chain's CDR3 is CASSPPERGYTF. Incomplete CDR3 DNA: TGTGCCAGCAGCCCTCCCGAGAGGGGC.

In regard to this clone: The CDR3 goes on 3 residues after the read ends, and that part is filled in from the germline J gene. The chain recombines TRBV19 with TRBJ1-5; maybe TRBD1 (5 bases). The CDR3 runs to 15 residues. Germline loops: CDR1 LNHDA, CDR2 SQIVND (reference sequence). The V gene lost 3 bases and the J gene lost 0 bases, with 9 bases spanning the gap. The CDR3 bases that were read are TGTGCCAGTAGTATTGGCCAGGGTAGCAATCAGCCC. Translating it yields CASSIGQGSNQP. The entire CDR3 sequence reads CASSIGQGSNQPQHF.

Concerning this clone: The CDR3 end falls 3 residues outside the read, so it is completed with the germline J gene. The V gene is TRBV19, the J gene TRBJ2-4; 11 nucleotides agree with TRBD2. CDR3 length: 15 residues. Germline V gene data show CDR1 as LNHDA and CDR2 as SQIVND (reference sequence). With V trimmed by 5 bases and J by 1 base, 1 base remained unmatched. The CDR3 loop reads CASSPSGGAKNIQYF. CDR3 DNA, as far as it was read: TGTGCCAGTAGTCCTAGCGGGGGGGCCAAAAACATT.

To note about this clone: The CDR3 extends 3 residues past the end of the read, so its final part is completed from the germline J gene. V is TRBV2 and J is TRBJ2-7, with TRBD1 identical over 9 bases. V was pared by 6 bases and J by 6 bases, with 12 bases of the junction left unmatched. The CDR3 loop spans 15 amino acids. From germline, CDR1 is SNHLY and CDR2 FYNNEI. CDR3 region: CASRAQGAPVLEQYF. The sequenced CDR3 bases are TGTGCCAGCAGGGCACAGGGGGCCCCCGTCCTCGAG.

Concerning this clone itself: With the read ending 3 residues before the CDR3 end, the germline J gene is used to fill in that end. The V gene is TRBV7-8, the J gene TRBJ1-1; TRBD1 matches at 8 bases. There are 13 residues in the CDR3. CDR1 is SGHVS, CDR2 FQNEAQ, per germline. The ends lost 4 bases at V and 4 bases at J; junction bases unmatched: 2. This chain's CDR3 is CASSSGGLTEAFF. The CDR3 DNA, read in part, is TGTGCCAGCAGCTCAGGGGGCCTCACTGAA. The full variable domain, with the rest looked up from reference TRBV7-8 and TRBJ1-1, is GAGVSQSPRYKVAKRGQDVALRCDPISGHVSLFWYQQALGQGPEFLTYFQNEAQLDKSGLPSDRFFAERPEGSVSTLKIQRTQQEDSAVYLCASSSGGLTEAFFGQGTRLTVV.

Worth noting for this clone: The CDR3 end falls 3 residues outside the read, so it is completed with the germline J gene. The V gene is TRBV6-4, the J gene TRBJ1-2; the D is unclear. Trimming took off 6 bases at V and 0 bases at J, with 14 bases between the two ends. The CDR3 contains 15 residues. The germline V gene has CDR1 MRHNA and CDR2 SNTAGT. CDR3 sequence reads: CASSLEGTANYGYTF. The DNA read from the CDR3 is TGTGCCAGCAGCCTCGAGGGCACTGCTAACTATGGC.

Note on this clone: The read ends 3 residues before the CDR3 terminus; that terminus is restored from the germline J gene. This rearrangement joins TRBV4-1 to TRBJ2-7; TRBD2 matches 10 bases. The CDR3 has 16 residues. Germline V gives CDR1 MGHRA, CDR2 YSYEKL. The J segment lost 6 bases and the V segment lost 7 bases, leaving 15 bases of the junction unmatched. Partial CDR3 DNA: TGCGCCAGCACCCCCAGCCCGCTAGCGGGGGTTGGCGAG. Amino acid sequence: CASTPSPLAGVGE. The entire CDR3 protein reads CASTPSPLAGVGEQYF.